This T cell receptor beta chain was retrieved from a study of T cells in tumors after PD-1 blockade. Study-level information: Tumor samples yielded 20 to 25-fold more depth than single-cell TCR sequencing. Study-wide results and caveats: Expanded exhausted CD8+ clones after therapy were mostly novel clonotypes.

The table lists this clone with a few counts. Its antigen is still unknown. Assay: immunoSEQ multiplex PCR; the TCRdb copy retains only in-frame clones and omits some. The sample lists some 8,200 clones, about three fifths occurring once. Stated time point: second of two post-therapy site-matched biopsies approximately 2 months apart. Germline CDR1 MNHEY, CDR2 SVGAGI. The CDR3 length is 15 residues. V lost 6 bases, J lost 0 bases, and 12 bases lay in between. The material sequenced was tumor tissue, taken after anti-PD-1 treatment. This clonotype was obtained from a human donor with basal cell carcinoma. The chain combines TRBV6-5 with TRBJ2-4, with a tentative D call TRBD2 (6 bases). The CDR3 bases are TGTGCCAGCAGAGCGGGCAGCGTAGCCAAAAACATTCAGTACTTC. Its translation is CASRAGSVAKNIQYF.